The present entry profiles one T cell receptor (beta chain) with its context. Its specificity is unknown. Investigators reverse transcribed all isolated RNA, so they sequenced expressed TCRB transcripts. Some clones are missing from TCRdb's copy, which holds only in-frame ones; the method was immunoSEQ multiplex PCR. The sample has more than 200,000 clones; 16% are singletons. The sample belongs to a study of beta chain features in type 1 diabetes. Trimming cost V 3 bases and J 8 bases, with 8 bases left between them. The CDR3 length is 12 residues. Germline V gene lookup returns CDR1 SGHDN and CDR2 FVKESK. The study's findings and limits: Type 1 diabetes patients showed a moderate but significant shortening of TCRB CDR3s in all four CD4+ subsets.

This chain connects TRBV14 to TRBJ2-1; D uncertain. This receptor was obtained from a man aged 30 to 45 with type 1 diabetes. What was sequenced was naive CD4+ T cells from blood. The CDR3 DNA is TGTGCCAGCAGCCACCTCATAGATGAGCAGTTCTTC. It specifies CASSHLIDEQFF.